This T cell receptor (beta chain) was recorded in a study of Graves' ophthalmopathy and Graves' hyperthyroidism. Broader study findings: Ophthalmopathy was separated from stable hyperthyroidism by a 13-signature model with 87.88% sensitivity and 65% to 82% specificity.

With regard to this clonotype: Its matching antigen is unknown. Relative to the germline gene, one junction end is altered; a read error may explain this.

Germline V gene data show CDR1 as SGHRS and CDR2 as YFSETQ. This CDR3 has 16 residues. The sequenced template was RNA, covering the TCR beta CDR3 region. The workflow started with a first-round RT-PCR run with HTBI primers and then moved on to a second-round multiplex PCR. TCRdb reprocessed the multiplex PCR reads with MiXCR, giving one entry per CDR3 protein. The table shows approximately 540,000 distinct CDR3 sequences, with roughly 40% occurring only once. Sequencing used peripheral blood or thyroid tissue (not recorded which). The gene calls are TRBV5-1 and TRBJ2-7, with 9 bases matching TRBD1. The TCR comes from an adult man with Graves' hyperthyroidism. CDR3 sequence: CASSLDRGRYSYEQHF. The CDR3 DNA reads TGCGCCAGCAGCTTGGACAGGGGGCGATATTCCTACGAGCAGCACTTC.